These 11 T cell receptor delta chains were all obtained from the same sample, sequenced in a study of gamma-delta chains in newborns, infants, children. TCRdb re-processed the reads using CATT. The sample includes about 5,700 delta-chain clones, about 0.43% seen only once; the top ten take around 15%. Material: blood. The receptors come from a child who was a newborn, infant or young child, either healthy, febrile or measles-vaccinated (not recorded which).

This clone has more than one count but fewer than ten. The protein TCRdb lists belongs to a much larger clone and differs from this DNA's translation at residue 4, which points to a read error; the protein shown is made from the DNA. The chain couples TRDV2 to TRDJ3; 8 positions match TRDD3. The CDR3 extends over 17 amino acids. The V gene's germline CDR1 is GEAIGNYY and CDR2 EKD. Written as DNA, the CDR3 is TGTGCCTGTGGCACCTGGGGGAACCCCTGGGACACCCGACAGATGTTTTTC. This translates into CACGTWGNPWDTRQMFF.

A word on this clone: The protein given by TCRdb reflects a much larger clone and differs at residue 3 from this DNA's translation, likely from a read error; the protein shown is the DNA's translation. The J gene is TRDJ3, the V gene TRDV2, with D perhaps matching TRDD3 (5 bases). Germline-derived CDR1 and CDR2 are GEAIGNYY and EKD. This CDR3 contains 15 residues. CDR3 sequence (DNA): TGTGCCTTTGACACTGGCTCCTGGGACACCCGACAGATGTTTTTC. It codes for CAFDTGSWDTRQMFF.

As concerns this clone: For this DNA, TCRdb reports the protein of a much larger clone, which diverges at residue 10, most likely from a read error; the protein presented here is translated directly from the DNA. DNA for the CDR3: TGTGCCTGTGACACCGCGGGATACGGGATCTCCTGGGACACCCGACAGATGTTTTTC. It encodes CACDTAGYGISWDTRQMFF. The V call is TRDV2, the J call TRDJ3, with TRDD3 matching over 8 bases. The CDR3 runs 19 residues. V was clipped by 0 bases and J by 0 bases; unmatched bases: 6. CDR1 and CDR2 (germline): GEAIGNYY, EKD.

With respect to this clone: TCRdb pairs this DNA with a much larger clone's protein that differs at residue 3, likely a read error; the protein shown was translated from the DNA. J is TRDJ2 and V is TRDV2, with TRDD3 matching 7 bases. Germline CDR1 and CDR2: GEAIGNYY and EKD. The length of the CDR3 is 17 residues. As DNA, the CDR3 is TGTGCCCGTGACCCTGTACTGGGGCCCTCTTTGACAGCACAACTCTTCTTT. Encoded protein: CARDPVLGPSLTAQLFF.

This clone was detected a few times. The protein that TCRdb holds for this DNA derives from a much larger clone and differs from the translated DNA at residue 16, which likely indicates a read error; the protein shown here is translated from the DNA. The chain has TRDV2 and TRDJ3, with 9 bases lining up with TRDD3. The CDR3 is made up of 18 amino acids. The germline V gene has CDR1 GEAIGNYY and CDR2 EKD. Here the CDR3 DNA reads TGTGCCTGTGACATACTGGGGGAGAGCTCCTGGGACACCCGACAGACGTTTTTC. Protein sequence: CACDILGESSWDTRQTFF.

By share, this clone counts as large. Other DNA sequences of this sample code for an identical CDR3. The chain couples TRDV2 to TRDJ1, with TRDD3 identical over 11 bases. Germline trimming cut 0 bases from V and 1 base from J; bases unmatched to any gene: 0. The CDR3 extends over 15 amino acids. CDR1 and CDR2 from the germline V gene are GEAIGNYY and EKD. The CDR3 DNA reads as TGTGCCTGTGACACCTGGGGGATACGCACCGATAAACTCATCTTT. Translation gives CACDTWGIRTDKLIF.

In its sample, this clone is large. The same CDR3 also results from other DNA sequences found in this sample. The CDR3 protein is CACDILGDTRYTDKLIF. The DNA of the CDR3 is TGTGCCTGTGACATTCTGGGGGATACGCGGTACACCGATAAACTCATCTTT. The V call is TRDV2, the J call TRDJ1, with 12 nucleotides matching TRDD3. The CDR3 consists of 17 residues. V shed 2 bases, J shed 0 bases, and the junction held 6 bases outside the gene matches. Germline loops: CDR1 GEAIGNYY, CDR2 EKD.

Comment on this clone: A far more abundant clone sits one base away, making this likely a read error. Other DNA sequences in the same sample also yield this CDR3. The CDR3: CACDTGTGGYTWDTRQMFF. As DNA, the CDR3 is TGTGCCTGCGACACCGGTACTGGGGGATACACCTGGGACACCCGACAGATGTTTTTC. The V call is TRDV2, the J call TRDJ3; 12 nucleotides align to TRDD3. The germline V gene has CDR1 GEAIGNYY and CDR2 EKD. This CDR3 spans 19 amino acids.

This clone turned up a few times. Only one base separates this from a far larger clonotype, so it likely reflects a read error. Other DNA sequences of this sample code for an identical CDR3. The chain couples TRDV2 to TRDJ3, with D possibly being TRDD3 (5 bases). This CDR3 is 18 amino acids long. CDR1 is GEAIGNYY and CDR2 is EKD in the germline V gene. CDR3 residues: CACDTGGPLSWDTRQMFF. The CDR3 bases are TGTGCCTGTGACACAGGGGGGCCGCTCTCCTGGGACACCCGGCAGATGTTTTTC.

In regard to this clone: TCRdb pairs this DNA with a much larger clone's protein that differs at residue 7, likely a read error; the protein shown was translated from the DNA. The J gene is TRDJ2, the V gene TRDV2; unclear D gene. The CDR3 loop spans 16 amino acids. The V gene lost 3 bases and the J gene lost 0 bases, with 13 bases spanning the gap. Germline loops: CDR1 GEAIGNYY, CDR2 EKD. DNA of the CDR3: TGTGCCTGTGACTCTATCGAGACCCCTTTGACAGCACAACTCTTCTTT. This encodes CACDSIETPLTAQLFF.

This clone occurred a few times. This probably arose from a read error, given a far larger clone one base away. Other DNA sequences from this sample encode an identical CDR3 as well. The gene calls are TRDV2 and TRDJ3; D is unclear. CDR1 is GEAIGNYY, CDR2 EKD, per germline. The CDR3 is 18 residues long. Deletions cut 0 bases from V and 2 bases from J, with 13 bases between. CDR3 in DNA: TGTGCCTGTGACACCGGAGACAGTATCACCTGGGACACCCGACAGATGTTTTTC. Its protein product is CACDTGDSITWDTRQMFF.